The 7 T cell receptor beta chains given below trace back to one sample, sequenced in a study of shared clonotypes between healthy human individuals. CD8 cells classed as naive were CD45RO-negative and positively selected for CCR7, excluding terminally differentiated effector memory CD45RA+ cells. TCRdb's copy holds only in-frame clones and misses some; the assay was immunoSEQ multiplex PCR. The data contain more than 2 million clones, 85% to 95% of them seen just once; the ten biggest clones take up about 1.6%. The sequenced material came from naive CD8+ T cells from PBMCs. The receptors originated from a man in his late teens or twenties in good health. Some clones in this sample may be carry-over from other donors' samples.

The chain links TRBV29-1 to TRBJ2-2, with 9 bases identical to TRBD1. J gave up 3 bases and V 7 bases, and 6 bases lay outside the gene matches. CDR1 and CDR2 (germline): SQVTM, ANQGSEA. The CDR3 is 14 amino acids. DNA for the CDR3: TGCAGCGCCTCCGACAGGGGGGACACCGGGGAGCTGTTTTTT. Residues: CSASDRGDTGELFF.

This chain links TRBV5-6 with TRBJ1-5; D is unclear. The V end lost 0 bases, the J end lost 6 bases, and 10 bases lay between the germline ends. Germline lookup yields CDR1 SGHDT and CDR2 YYEEEE. CDR3 length: 14 amino acids. The CDR3 spells CASSLGGLGQPQHF. In DNA, the CDR3 is TGTGCCAGCAGCTTGGGCGGATTGGGTCAGCCCCAGCATTTT.

Only one count was recorded for this clone. CDR3 bases: TGTGCCAGCAGCCGATCCGCATCCTTCATGAACACCGGGGAGCTGTTTTTT. It translates to CASSRSASFMNTGELFF. This chain connects TRBV27 to TRBJ2-2, with D unresolved. The germline V gene encodes CDR1 MNHEY and CDR2 SMNVEV (reference sequence). Trimming shortened V by 6 bases and J by 1 base, and 18 bases separated the two germline ends. The CDR3 consists of 17 residues.

The chain combines TRBV4-1 with TRBJ2-7; weak D call: TRBD2 (6 bases). The length of the CDR3 is 16 residues. V was trimmed by 0 bases and J by 0 bases, leaving 12 bases between them. Germline-derived CDR1 and CDR2 are MGHRA and YSYEKL. The CDR3 region is CASSQDIAETSYEQYF. CDR3 nucleotides: TGCGCCAGCAGCCAAGATATAGCGGAGACCTCCTACGAGCAGTACTTC.

V gene TRBV5-1 combines with J gene TRBJ1-1, with 12 nucleotides matching TRBD1. The CDR3 is 20 amino acids. The V gene end was trimmed by 4 bases and the J gene end by 1 base; junction bases not matched to a gene: 17. Germline V gene data show CDR1 as SGHRS and CDR2 as YFSETQ. This chain's CDR3 is CASSPPRVGTGGTGNTEAFF. DNA of the CDR3: TGCGCCAGCAGCCCGCCCCGTGTGGGGACAGGGGGCACGGGGAACACTGAAGCTTTCTTT. Drawing the rest from reference TRBV5-1 and TRBJ1-1, the complete variable domain is KAGVTQTPRYLIKTRGQQVTLSCSPISGHRSVSWYQQTPGQGLQFLFEYFSETQRNKGNFPGRFSGRQFSNSRSEMNVSTLELGDSALYLCASSPPRVGTGGTGNTEAFFGQGTRLTVV.

The V call is TRBV29-1, the J call TRBJ1-1; D is ambiguous. Per germline, CDR1 SQVTM and CDR2 ANQGSEA. The CDR3 is 11 amino acids. The V end was cut by 3 bases, the J end by 4 bases, with 6 bases between. The CDR3 reads CSVDFGTEAFF. CDR3 DNA sequence: TGCAGCGTTGATTTTGGCACTGAAGCTTTCTTT.

The genes are TRBV5-6 and TRBJ2-7; D is unclear. The V end lost 3 bases, the J end lost 4 bases, and 8 bases lay between the germline ends. The CDR3 length is 12 residues. Germline lookup yields CDR1 SGHDT and CDR2 YYEEEE. The CDR3 reads CASSSFLYEQYF. The CDR3 DNA sequence: TGTGCCAGCAGCTCGTTCCTATACGAGCAGTACTTC.